Below, one T cell receptor beta chain is given with its context. Its antigen is not known. Those CD8+ T cells considered naive were CD45RO-CCR7+CD27+CD95-. The entry originates in a study of CXCR3-negative and CXCR3-positive naive CD8 T cells. Study as a whole: Summed over all libraries, TRB reads came to around 130 million, with about 1.5 +/- 0.3 million per library. Findings of the study overall: Hydrophobicity of TRB CDR3s was greater in CXCR3-positive naive cells than in CXCR3-negative naive cells. Both naive subsets had comparably high diversity; memory CD8+ cells much lower. TRB CDR3 properties indicated TCR strength, while surface CD5 was similar across naive subsets.

This CDR3 region has 16 residues. UMI-tagged TRB cDNA libraries were built via 5' RACE. TCRdb reprocessed the 5' RACE reads; each CDR3 protein has one entry and no DNA is given. The sample table includes about 89,000 distinct CDR3 sequences. This clonotype was obtained from a human donor in good health. Some clones in this sample may be carry-over from other donors' samples. The source material was naive CXCR3+ CD8+ T cells from blood. Subset defined: CD45RO-CCR7+CD27+CD95- naive CD8+ T cells expressing CXCR3 (TNR3+). This sequence joins TRBV12-3 or TRBV12-4 and TRBJ2-5; lacking DNA, the TRBD1 call made by TCRdb goes unchecked. CDR3: CASSPLGTIHRETQYF.